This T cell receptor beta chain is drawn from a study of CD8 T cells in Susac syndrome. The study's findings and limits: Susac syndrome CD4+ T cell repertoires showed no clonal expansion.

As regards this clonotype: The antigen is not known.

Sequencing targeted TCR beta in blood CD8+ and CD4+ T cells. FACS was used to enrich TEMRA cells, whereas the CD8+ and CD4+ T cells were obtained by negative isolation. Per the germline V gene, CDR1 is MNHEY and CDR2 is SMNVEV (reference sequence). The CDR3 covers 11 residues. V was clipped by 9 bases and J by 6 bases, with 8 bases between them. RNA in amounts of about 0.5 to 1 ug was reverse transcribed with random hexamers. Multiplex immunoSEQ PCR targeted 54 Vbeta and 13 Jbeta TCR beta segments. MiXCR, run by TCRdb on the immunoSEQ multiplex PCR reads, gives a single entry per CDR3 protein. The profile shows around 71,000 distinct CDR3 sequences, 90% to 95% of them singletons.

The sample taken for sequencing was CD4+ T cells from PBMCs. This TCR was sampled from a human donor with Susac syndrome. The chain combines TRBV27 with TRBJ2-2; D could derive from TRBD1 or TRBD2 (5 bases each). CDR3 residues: CASRGPGELFF. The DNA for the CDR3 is TGTGCCAGTCGGGGACCCGGGGAGCTGTTTTTT.